The present T cell receptor (beta chain) was sequenced within a study of identical twins. Germline V gives CDR1 SGDLS, CDR2 YYNGEE. This CDR3 region has 16 residues. Unmatched junction bases numbered 8, after V lost 0 bases and J lost 5 bases. With respect to this clonotype: Its antigen is not identified.

TCRdb passed the 5' RACE reads through MiXCR, listing each CDR3 protein once. The sample has roughly 630,000 distinct CDR3 sequences; under 8.5% are singletons. Study-level findings and limits: Whereas memory repertoires showed no such difference, abundant cord blood beta clonotypes carried fewer insertions. A cross-sectional statistical analysis, not follow-up of the same donors, supported the conclusions. Invariant MAIT and iNKT cells may have partly biased zero-insertion analyses.

These data were also reused for a study on yellow fever vaccine responses in identical twins.

This chain links TRBV9 with TRBJ2-1; 7 nucleotides line up with TRBD2. Sequencing was performed on PBMCs. This TCR came from a woman in her late teens or twenties in good health. CDR3 nucleotide sequence: TGTGCCAGCAGCGTAGAGTATGCGGGAGCCAACAATGAGCAGTTCTTC. Translating it yields CASSVEYAGANNEQFF.